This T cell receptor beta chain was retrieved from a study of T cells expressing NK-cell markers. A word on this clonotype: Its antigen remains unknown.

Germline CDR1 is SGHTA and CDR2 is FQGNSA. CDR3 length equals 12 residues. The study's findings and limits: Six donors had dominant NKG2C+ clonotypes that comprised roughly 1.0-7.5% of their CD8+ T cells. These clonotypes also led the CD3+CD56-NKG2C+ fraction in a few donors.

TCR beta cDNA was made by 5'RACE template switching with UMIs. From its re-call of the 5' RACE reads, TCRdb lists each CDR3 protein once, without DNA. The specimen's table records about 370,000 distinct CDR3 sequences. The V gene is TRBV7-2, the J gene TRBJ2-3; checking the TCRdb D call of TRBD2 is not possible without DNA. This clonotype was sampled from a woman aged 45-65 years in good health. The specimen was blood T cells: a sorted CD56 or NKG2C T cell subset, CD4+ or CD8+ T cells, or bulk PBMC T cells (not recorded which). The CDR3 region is CASSRVRDTQYF.